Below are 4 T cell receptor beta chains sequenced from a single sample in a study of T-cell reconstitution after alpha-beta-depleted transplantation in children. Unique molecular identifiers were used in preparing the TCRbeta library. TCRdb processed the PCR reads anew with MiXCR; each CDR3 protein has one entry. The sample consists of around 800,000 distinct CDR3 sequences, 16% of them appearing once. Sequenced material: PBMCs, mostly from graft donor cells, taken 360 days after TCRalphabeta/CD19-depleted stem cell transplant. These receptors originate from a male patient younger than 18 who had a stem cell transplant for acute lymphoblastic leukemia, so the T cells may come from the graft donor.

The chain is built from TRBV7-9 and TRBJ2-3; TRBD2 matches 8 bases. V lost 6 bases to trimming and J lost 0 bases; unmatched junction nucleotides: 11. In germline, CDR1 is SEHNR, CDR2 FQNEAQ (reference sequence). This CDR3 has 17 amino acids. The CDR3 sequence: CASSLPREVVSTDTQYF. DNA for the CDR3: TGTGCCAGCAGTCTTCCGCGGGAGGTCGTTAGCACAGATACGCAGTATTTT.

The CDR3 reads CASSLWGDSSYNEQFF. CDR3 bases: TGTGCCAGCAGCTTGTGGGGAGATAGCTCCTACAATGAGCAGTTCTTC. V gene TRBV7-8 combines with J gene TRBJ2-1; tentative D call: TRBD2 (5 bases). The CDR3 extends over 16 amino acids. V lost 3 bases and J lost 0, with 12 bases in between. Per germline, CDR1 SGHVS and CDR2 FQNEAQ.

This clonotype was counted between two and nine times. The CDR3 protein is CASSFGPAGGPNPEQFF. The CDR3 region has the DNA TGCGCCAGCAGCTTCGGTCCTGCGGGAGGGCCGAACCCTGAGCAGTTCTTC. The gene calls are TRBV5-1 and TRBJ2-1, with 9 bases lining up with TRBD2. This CDR3 comprises 17 residues. CDR1 is SGHRS, CDR2 YFSETQ, per germline. Trimming cost V 2 bases and J 9 bases; bases outside gene matches: 15.

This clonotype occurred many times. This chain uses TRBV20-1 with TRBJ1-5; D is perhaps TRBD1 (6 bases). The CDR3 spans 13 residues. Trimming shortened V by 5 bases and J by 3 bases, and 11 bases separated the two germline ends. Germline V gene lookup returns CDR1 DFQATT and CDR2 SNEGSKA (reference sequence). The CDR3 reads CSARTAYNQPQHF. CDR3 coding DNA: TGCAGTGCTCGGACAGCGTACAATCAGCCCCAGCATTTT.